These 21 T cell receptor beta chains originate from one sample sequenced in a study of identical twins. Each CDR3 protein is one row after TCRdb ran MiXCR on the 5' RACE reads. The table lists some 730,000 distinct CDR3 sequences, roughly 18% of them singletons. These sequences were also reported in another study, on T cells expressing NK-cell markers.

The sequenced sample was PBMCs. All receptors come from a woman aged 18-35 years in good health.

This clonotype was seen a handful of times. This chain joins TRBV12-3 or TRBV12-4 and TRBJ2-5; D may be TRBD2 (6 bases). CDR3 length: 15 amino acids. Trimming removed 6 bases at V and 4 bases at J, with 18 bases between. The DNA of the CDR3 is TGTGCCAGCAGCCAGGAGGGAGGCGTAGGAGAGACCCAGTACTTC. It translates to CASSQEGGVGETQYF.

V is TRBV29-1 and J is TRBJ2-1, with TRBD2 identical over 8 bases. Germline CDR1 and CDR2: SQVTM and ANQGSEA. This CDR3 contains 15 residues. V shed 8 bases and J 7 bases; nucleotides not matched to a gene: 16. This CDR3 reads CSLSLTSGTRNEQFF. The CDR3 nucleotides are TGCAGCCTCTCTCTAACTAGCGGAACGCGGAATGAGCAGTTCTTC.

The chain recombines TRBV11-2 with TRBJ2-7; 7 bases align to TRBD1. Germline CDR1 reads SGHAT; CDR2 reads FQNNGV. The V and J ends lost 1 base and 3 bases, in that order; junction bases with no gene match: 3. The CDR3 is 14 amino acids. The CDR3 bases are TGTGCCAGCAGCTTAGGGACAGGTTACTACGAGCAGTACTTC. Translating it yields CASSLGTGYYEQYF.

This clonotype has only a few counts. The J gene is TRBJ2-7, the V gene TRBV20-1, with TRBD1 matching over 7 bases. Germline CDR1 reads DFQATT; CDR2 reads SNEGSKA (reference sequence). The CDR3 is made up of 15 amino acids. The J segment lost 2 bases and the V segment lost 3 bases, leaving 10 bases of the junction unmatched. As DNA, the CDR3 is TGCAGTGCTAGTGGTAAAAAAGGACAGGCCTACGAGCAGTACTTC. It codes for CSASGKKGQAYEQYF.

In its sample, this clonotype was seen a few times. The chain is built from TRBV12-3 or TRBV12-4 and TRBJ2-1; the D is unclear. The V end was cut by 5 bases, the J end by 7 bases, with 18 bases between. There are 15 residues in the CDR3. The CDR3 sequence: CASSPRVGPVNEQFF. As DNA, the CDR3 is TGTGCCAGCAGTCCCCGGGTAGGTCCTGTAAATGAGCAGTTCTTC.

The V and J genes are TRBV9 and TRBJ2-1; D perhaps matches TRBD2 (7 bases). V shed 0 bases and J shed 2 bases, with 12 bases lying between them. The germline CDR1 and CDR2 sequences are SGDLS and YYNGEE. This CDR3 has 16 residues. This chain's CDR3 is CASSVEGGAPYNEQFF. In DNA form, the CDR3 reads TGTGCCAGCAGCGTAGAGGGGGGGGCGCCCTACAATGAGCAGTTCTTC.

This clonotype was seen more than once but under ten times. This chain uses TRBV6-5 with TRBJ2-1; TRBD2 matches at 7 bases. This CDR3 contains 14 residues. Germline V gene data show CDR1 as MNHEY and CDR2 as SVGAGI. The V gene end was trimmed by 2 bases and the J gene end by 7 bases; junction bases not matched to a gene: 5. CDR3: CASSYLSGANEQFF. DNA of the CDR3: TGTGCCAGCAGTTACCTGAGCGGGGCGAATGAGCAGTTCTTC.

Turning to this clonotype: One end of the junction fails to match germline, which may point to a read error. The gene calls are TRBV20-1 and TRBJ2-1; 7 bases match TRBD2. The CDR3 is 14 residues long. CDR1 and CDR2 from the germline V gene are DFQATT and SNEGSKA (reference sequence). This CDR3 reads CSARDASGPREQFF. The CDR3 DNA reads TGCAGTGCCAGAGACGCTAGCGGCCCGCGTGAGCAGTTCTTC.

This chain uses TRBV27 with TRBJ2-7; D possibly uses TRBD1 or TRBD2 (5 bases each). CDR3 size: 13 residues. The germline V gene encodes CDR1 MNHEY and CDR2 SMNVEV (reference sequence). V was pared by 5 bases and J by 6 bases, with 14 bases between. Here the CDR3 reads CASSPWGSGEQYF. The CDR3 DNA reads TGTGCCAGCAGTCCGTGGGGGTCGGGCGAGCAGTACTTC.

This clonotype was found many times. This sequence joins TRBV20-1 and TRBJ2-7; 9 bases are a match to TRBD2. V shed 3 bases, J shed 6 bases, and the junction held 9 bases outside the gene matches. The CDR3 totals 14 residues. The germline CDR1 and CDR2 sequences are DFQATT and SNEGSKA (reference sequence). Here the CDR3 DNA reads TGCAGTGCTAGGCGGGCTAGCGGGATAAGCGAGCAGTACTTC. Residues: CSARRASGISEQYF.

The chain is built from TRBV5-1 and TRBJ2-1; the D gene is possibly TRBD2 (6 bases). Germline assignment: CDR1 SGHRS and CDR2 YFSETQ. Trimming stripped 4 bases from V and 1 base from J, with 12 bases between. The CDR3 is 15 amino acids. DNA for the CDR3: TGCGCCAGCAGCATCCTCGGGGGTTCCTACAATGAGCAGTTCTTC. It yields the protein CASSILGGSYNEQFF.

The rearrangement joins TRBV5-1 to TRBJ2-5; D perhaps matches TRBD1 (6 bases). Per the germline V gene, CDR1 is SGHRS and CDR2 is YFSETQ. Trimming took off 5 bases at V and 5 bases at J, with 16 bases between the two ends. The CDR3 totals 14 residues. CDR3 nucleotide sequence: TGCGCCAGCAGAGTACAGGGTTCGGTGGAGACCCAGTACTTC. Protein sequence: CASRVQGSVETQYF.

The table lists this clonotype with many counts. This chain uses TRBV10-1 with TRBJ2-3, with 8 nucleotides matching TRBD2. The CDR3 sequence is 13 residues long. The germline gives CDR1 WNHNN, CDR2 SYGVQD (reference sequence). The V gene end was trimmed by 6 bases and the J gene end by 5 bases; junction bases not matched to a gene: 4. The CDR3 here is CASSPGGRDTQYF. As DNA, the CDR3 is TGCGCCAGCAGCCCGGGGGGGAGAGATACGCAGTATTTT.

The chain combines TRBV12-3 or TRBV12-4 with TRBJ2-7; D not certain. This CDR3 region has 14 residues. The V end was cut by 4 bases, the J end by 0 bases, with 10 bases between. The CDR3 sequence: CASSWVSSSYEQYF. The CDR3 coding sequence is TGTGCCAGCAGTTGGGTGTCGAGCTCCTACGAGCAGTACTTC.

This clonotype has only a few counts. The V and J genes are TRBV5-1 and TRBJ2-1; 11 bases fit TRBD2. The CDR3 is 20 residues long. The germline V gene encodes CDR1 SGHRS and CDR2 YFSETQ. V shed 0 bases, J shed 1 base, and the junction held 12 bases outside the gene matches. For the CDR3, the DNA is TGCGCCAGCAGCTTGGCCAGGTTAGCGGGAGGGCCTGGATCCTACAATGAGCAGTTCTTC. This sequence encodes CASSLARLAGGPGSYNEQFF.

The rearrangement links TRBV29-1 to TRBJ1-1; D is ambiguous. V gave up 4 bases and J gave up 1 base, with 10 bases separating them. Germline lookup yields CDR1 SQVTM and CDR2 ANQGSEA. This CDR3 spans 13 amino acids. The CDR3 sequence is CSVAKGRNTEAFF. The CDR3 DNA follows: TGCAGCGTTGCCAAGGGAAGGAACACTGAAGCTTTCTTT.

The rearrangement uses TRBV5-1 and TRBJ2-5; the D is unclear. Germline values: CDR1 SGHRS, CDR2 YFSETQ. V lost 4 bases to trimming and J lost 2 bases, with 12 bases between them. CDR3 length: 14 residues. The CDR3 region has the DNA TGCGCCAGCAGCGCCCGGGCGGTTCAAGAGACCCAGTACTTC. It yields the protein CASSARAVQETQYF.

In this sample, this clonotype turned up a few times. The genes are TRBV10-3 and TRBJ2-2; 7 positions agree with TRBD1. CDR3 length: 15 amino acids. CDR1 is ENHRY, CDR2 SYGVKD, per germline. Trimming cost V 3 bases and J 1 base; bases outside gene matches: 2. CDR3 bases: TGTGCCATCAGTGACAGACAGGGGAACACCGGGGAGCTGTTTTTT. Translation gives CAISDRQGNTGELFF.

This clonotype has only a few counts. The V gene is TRBV20-1, the J gene TRBJ2-1, with a tentative D call TRBD2 (6 bases). The germline V gene encodes CDR1 DFQATT and CDR2 SNEGSKA (reference sequence). V lost 5 bases to trimming and J lost 7 bases, with 18 bases between them. There are 14 residues in the CDR3. The CDR3 protein is CSAEDLASGNEQFF. The CDR3 bases are TGCAGTGCTGAGGACCTAGCGTCGGGGAATGAGCAGTTCTTC.

This clonotype came up once. The chain joins TRBV11-2 to TRBJ2-4; 9 bases map to TRBD2. CDR1 and CDR2 from the germline V gene are SGHAT and FQNNGV. This CDR3 spans 20 amino acids. V lost 0 bases and J lost 0; bases outside the gene matches: 12. The CDR3 spells CASSLDPAGGILLAKNIQYF. DNA of the CDR3: TGTGCCAGCAGCTTAGATCCAGCGGGAGGCATCCTACTAGCCAAAAACATTCAGTACTTC.

The V call is TRBV12-3 or TRBV12-4, the J call TRBJ1-4, with D unclear. The CDR3 is made up of 12 amino acids. The CDR3 nucleotides read TGTGCGACGAGGGAGAGAGGCGAAAAACTGTTTTTT. Translating it yields CATRERGEKLFF.